This TCR beta chain was documented in a study of blood T cell repertoires in COVID-19. For the study at large: PBMCs, B-cell-depleted T cells, or T cells provided the cDNA or gDNA that made up the material.

Data came from immunoSEQ multiplex PCR; TCRdb stores just in-frame clones and leaves some out. The sample holds some 200,000 clones; 80% to 90% are singletons and the top ten take around 11%. This CDR3 is built from 13 residues. CDR1 is MNHEY and CDR2 is SMNVEV in the germline V gene (reference sequence). Trimming took 5 bases from V and 3 from J; bases not matched to a gene: 2. Source material: PBMCs or T cells enriched from blood (not recorded which). The genes are TRBV27 and TRBJ2-7, with 9 nucleotides matching TRBD1. The sequence came from a man aged 35 to 55 who had recovered from COVID-19. The DNA of the CDR3 is TGTGCCAGCAGTCAGGGACAGGGCTACGAGCAGTACTTC. Translation: CASSQGQGYEQYF.